The 9 T cell receptor beta chains below were found in one sample sequenced in a study of CD4 T cells in relation to SARS-CoV-2 and coronaviruses. The data were produced by immunoSEQ multiplex PCR, yet TCRdb's version contains in-frame clones alone and is incomplete. The profile shows roughly 25,000 clones, less than 75% of them singletons. Unexposed donor CD4+ T cells date from about 2011-2018, before the COVID-19 pandemic. The cells were cultured for about ten days before CD4+ T cells were isolated. Which antigens these TCRs recognize remains unknown. The specimen was CD4+ T cells from PBMCs, cultured in vitro. The receptors were gathered from a human donor in good health.

This chain connects TRBV20-1 to TRBJ1-1, with D hard to call. This CDR3 spans 11 amino acids. The germline V and J ends were trimmed by 5 bases and 5 bases, with 9 bases remaining between them. Germline CDR1 reads DFQATT; CDR2 reads SNEGSKA (reference sequence). The CDR3 region has the DNA TGCAGTGCTCGGTTAAGGACTGAAGCTTTCTTT. The encoded protein is CSARLRTEAFF.

The chain uses TRBV28 and TRBJ2-7, with D perhaps matching TRBD1 or TRBD2 (5 bases each). CDR3 length: 14 residues. Germline values: CDR1 MDHEN, CDR2 SYDVKM. V was cut by 4 bases and J by 3 bases, with 13 bases left in between. The CDR3 spells CASSWGSGDYEQYF. Here the CDR3 DNA reads TGTGCCAGCAGTTGGGGGTCCGGGGACTACGAGCAGTACTTC. Combining the CDR3 with reference TRBV28 and TRBJ2-7 gives the whole variable domain DVKVTQSSRYLVKRTGEKVFLECVQDMDHENMFWYRQDPGLGLRLIYFSYDVKMKEKGDIPEGYSVSREKKERFSLILESASTNQTSMYLCASSWGSGDYEQYFGPGTRLTVT.

The chain is built from TRBV19 and TRBJ1-1; D not certain. Germline V gene lookup returns CDR1 LNHDA and CDR2 SQIVND (reference sequence). CDR3 length equals 14 residues. V lost 3 bases and J lost 5, with 13 bases in between. As DNA, the CDR3 is TGTGCCAGTAGTATCGCCTGGGGAAAGACTGAAGCTTTCTTT. Translated: CASSIAWGKTEAFF. The full variable domain, its missing parts supplied by reference TRBV19 and TRBJ1-1, is DGGITQSPKYLFRKEGQNVTLSCEQNLNHDAMYWYRQDPGQGLRLIYYSQIVNDFQKGDIAEGYSVSREKKESFPLTVTSAQKNPTAFYLCASSIAWGKTEAFFGQGTRLTVV.

This chain joins TRBV19 and TRBJ2-1, with TRBD2 matching over 12 bases. V dropped 2 bases and J dropped 7; count of bases not matched to a gene: 12. The CDR3 sequence is 18 residues long. Germline V CDR1 and CDR2: LNHDA, SQIVND (reference sequence). CDR3 in amino acids: CASSISAYGLAGKNEQFF. CDR3 DNA sequence: TGTGCCAGTAGTATATCGGCTTATGGACTAGCGGGAAAGAATGAGCAGTTCTTC.

The rearrangement joins TRBV9 to TRBJ1-5; possibly TRBD1 for D (5 bases). The CDR3 contains 15 residues. V was pared by 0 bases and J by 3 bases, with 10 bases between. Germline CDR1 SGDLS, CDR2 YYNGEE. CDR3 region: CASSVDPGHNQPQHF. As DNA, the CDR3 is TGTGCCAGCAGCGTAGATCCAGGGCACAATCAGCCCCAGCATTTT. Together with reference TRBV9 and TRBJ1-5, the CDR3 gives the full variable domain: DSGVTQTPKHLITATGQRVTLRCSPRSGDLSVYWYQQSLDQGLQFLIQYYNGEERAKGNILERFSAQQFPDLHSELNLSSLELGDSALYFCASSVDPGHNQPQHFGDGTRLSIL.

This chain links TRBV7-8 with TRBJ2-3; D remains unclear. Germline V gene sequence: CDR1 SGHVS, CDR2 FQNEAQ. Between the trimmed V and J ends, which lost 5 bases and 2 bases, there was a span of 11 bases. CDR3 length equals 14 residues. CDR3 protein: CASSQNSFTDTQYF. The CDR3 region has the DNA TGTGCCAGCAGCCAAAATAGCTTCACAGATACGCAGTATTTT.

The chain carries TRBV3-1 (or the pseudogene TRBV3-2) and TRBJ2-5; D is undetermined. The CDR3 sequence is 14 residues long. V was cut by 4 bases and J by 1 base, with 10 bases left in between. Germline loops: CDR1 LGHDT, CDR2 YNNKEL (reference sequence). The CDR3 DNA is TGTGCCAGCAGCCCCCCCCAGCCCCAAGAGACCCAGTACTTC. Residues: CASSPPQPQETQYF.

This sequence joins TRBV20-1 and TRBJ2-1; D unclear. Trimming took off 3 bases at V and 3 bases at J, with 12 bases between the two ends. This CDR3 region has 14 residues. CDR1 DFQATT and CDR2 SNEGSKA come from the germline V gene (reference sequence). CDR3 protein: CSASSTYDYNEQFF. As DNA, the CDR3 is TGCAGTGCTAGTAGTACCTATGACTACAATGAGCAGTTCTTC.

The CDR3 nucleotides are TGTGCCACCAGTGATTTTAGACAGGGGGACGAGCAGTACTTC. Translation gives CATSDFRQGDEQYF. The chain employs TRBV24-1 and TRBJ2-7, with 9 bases lining up with TRBD1. Germline V lookup: CDR1 KGHDR, CDR2 SFDVKD. This CDR3 contains 14 residues. The ends lost 1 base at V and 5 bases at J; junction bases unmatched: 2.